Shown below are 26 T cell receptor beta chains from a single sample sequenced in a study of T-cell reconstitution after alpha-beta-depleted transplantation in children. Preparing the TCRbeta library involved the use of unique molecular identifiers. TCRdb passed the PCR reads through MiXCR, listing each CDR3 protein once. The sample lists under 300,000 distinct CDR3 sequences, approximately 10% occurring once. The sequenced sample was peripheral blood, obtained 180 days after TCRalphabeta/CD19-depleted stem cell transplant. Receptors were obtained from a male patient between 2 and 10 years old who had a stem cell transplant for chronic granulomatous disease, so the T cells may come from the graft donor.

This clonotype was recorded many times. The chain is built from TRBV7-2 and TRBJ2-7; 8 bases align to TRBD1. This CDR3 is 15 amino acids long. With V trimmed by 1 base and J by 4 bases, 6 bases remained unmatched. CDR1 and CDR2 from the germline V gene are SGHTA and FQGNSA. CDR3 coding DNA: TGTGCCAGCAGCTTAGGGCTTGACAGGGGTTACGAGCAGTACTTC. This codes for CASSLGLDRGYEQYF. Using reference TRBV7-2 and TRBJ2-7 for the parts outside the CDR3, the full variable domain is GAGVSQSPSNKVTEKGKDVELRCDPISGHTALYWYRQSLGQGLEFLIYFQGNSAPDKSGLPSDRFSAERTGGSVSTLTIQRTQQEDSAVYLCASSLGLDRGYEQYFGPGTRLTVT.

Regarding this clonotype: Possible read error: a much larger clone is one base away. The chain uses TRBV20-1 and TRBJ2-5; 9 positions agree with TRBD2. Germline CDR1 is DFQATT and CDR2 is SNEGSKA (reference sequence). This CDR3 comprises 13 residues. This chain's CDR3 is CSARTSGQDTQYF. The CDR3 nucleotides read TGCAGTGCTAGGACTAGCGGACAAGACACCCAGTACTTC.

There are many counts of this clonotype. The rearrangement uses TRBV6-1 and TRBJ2-7, with 10 bases identical to TRBD1. The CDR3 runs to 18 residues. CDR1 and CDR2 (germline): MNHNS, SASEGT. J was trimmed by 5 bases and V by 6 bases; bases with no gene match: 19. CDR3 nucleotide sequence: TGTGCCAGCAGAAAGACCGGGACAGGGGACGTCTTTGCGGACGAGCAGTACTTC. Its protein product is CASRKTGTGDVFADEQYF.

In this sample, this clonotype turned up a few times. The rearrangement joins TRBV4-1 to TRBJ2-5; 8 bases are shared with TRBD1. V lost 4 bases, J lost 4 bases, and 11 bases stayed unmatched. This CDR3 comprises 16 residues. Germline V gives CDR1 MGHRA, CDR2 YSYEKL. The CDR3 DNA reads TGCGCCAGCAGCCCCCTCGGACAGGGACAGTCAGAGACCCAGTACTTC. Translating it yields CASSPLGQGQSETQYF.

The sample holds many counts of this clonotype. The rearrangement joins TRBV12-3 or TRBV12-4 to TRBJ2-3, with 8 bases fitting TRBD2. This CDR3 spans 18 amino acids. V was pared by 3 bases and J by 2 bases, with 13 bases of the junction left unmatched. The CDR3 coding sequence is TGTGCCAGCAGTTTTATGGCGGGAGGTCCCTCGATCACAGATACGCAGTATTTT. It specifies CASSFMAGGPSITDTQYF.

Ten or more counts support this clonotype. The gene calls are TRBV5-1 and TRBJ2-1; D may match TRBD1 or TRBD2 (6 bases each). V lost 4 bases to trimming and J lost 6 bases, with 23 bases between them. The germline CDR1 and CDR2 sequences are SGHRS and YFSETQ. This CDR3 is 17 amino acids long. CDR3 bases: TGCGCCAGCAGCAGGGCTACTGGACAGCGGGTCGGCAATGAGCAGTTCTTC. Translating gives CASSRATGQRVGNEQFF.

Judged by abundance, this clonotype is medium-sized. The genes are TRBV5-1 and TRBJ2-4, with 7 positions matching TRBD2. There are 15 residues in the CDR3. Germline CDR1 SGHRS, CDR2 YFSETQ. With V trimmed by 5 bases and J by 6 bases, 11 bases remained unmatched. In DNA form, the CDR3 reads TGCGCCAGCAGTTTCGACCCCGGGAGGCGAAACATTCAGTACTTC. Translation gives CASSFDPGRRNIQYF.

This clonotype was seen a few times. J is TRBJ2-7 and V is TRBV10-3, with a tentative D call TRBD1 (6 bases). The germline V and J ends were trimmed by 2 bases and 1 base, with 12 bases remaining between them. The V gene's germline CDR1 is ENHRY and CDR2 SYGVKD. This CDR3 has 15 amino acids. CDR3 residues: CAISENRDGSYEQYF. The CDR3 coding sequence is TGTGCCATCAGTGAGAACAGGGACGGATCCTACGAGCAGTACTTC.

Ten or more counts support this clonotype. This sequence joins TRBV27 and TRBJ2-6, with D tentatively TRBD1 (6 bases). Germline CDR1 is MNHEY and CDR2 is SMNVEV (reference sequence). With 0 bases removed from V and 4 bases from J, the gap between germline ends came to 16 bases. The CDR3 consists of 18 residues. The chain's CDR3 is CASSLSFGGAPGANVLTF. Here the CDR3 DNA reads TGTGCCAGCAGTTTATCGTTTGGGGGCGCGCCCGGGGCCAACGTCCTGACTTTC. Full variable domain (rest looked up from reference TRBV27 and TRBJ2-6): EAQVTQNPRYLITVTGKKLTVTCSQNMNHEYMSWYRQDPGLGLRQIYYSMNVEVTDKGDVPEGYKVSRKEKRNFPLILESPSPNQTSLYFCASSLSFGGAPGANVLTFGAGSRLTVL.

A note on this clonotype: Since a much larger clone is just one base distant, this may be a read error. As the CDR3 is not closed by the conserved phenylalanine or tryptophan, this likely results from a read error. The DNA is omitted, as the CDR3 cannot be located on it reliably, and the CDR3 follows TCRdb's listing. The genes are TRBV21-1 and TRBJ2-7; the table's TRBD1 call for D was not verified on the DNA. TRBV21-1 is a recognized pseudogene. From its first to its last residue, the CDR3 has 12 amino acids. The CDR3 spells CASPGSDHEQYS.

This clonotype was counted many times. The J gene is TRBJ2-2, the V gene TRBV27; 9 bases line up with TRBD1. CDR3 length equals 17 residues. Germline V gives CDR1 MNHEY, CDR2 SMNVEV (reference sequence). The ends lost 11 bases at V and 5 bases at J; junction bases unmatched: 18. The CDR3 nucleotides are TGTGCCTCAACCAATTACCGAGGGACAGGGAAAACCGGGGAGCTGTTTTTT. The encoded protein is CASTNYRGTGKTGELFF.

In its sample, this clonotype was seen many times. The rearrangement uses TRBV4-2 and TRBJ1-6; TRBD1 matches at 7 bases. The germline CDR1 and CDR2 sequences are LGHNA and YNFKEQ. V was clipped by 4 bases and J by 7 bases; unmatched bases: 7. This CDR3 has 15 amino acids. In nucleotides, the CDR3 is TGTGCCAGCAGCCTCTGGACAGGAACAAATTCACCCCTCCACTTT. This encodes CASSLWTGTNSPLHF.

There are many counts of this clonotype. The chain joins TRBV29-1 to TRBJ2-5; D is undetermined. This CDR3 contains 16 residues. Germline-derived CDR1 and CDR2 are SQVTM and ANQGSEA. The V end lost 3 bases, the J end lost 4 bases, and 21 bases lay between the germline ends. CDR3: CSVEVADIFSRETQYF. As DNA, the CDR3 is TGCAGCGTTGAGGTGGCAGATATTTTTTCTCGAGAGACCCAGTACTTC. The full variable domain, its missing parts supplied by reference TRBV29-1 and TRBJ2-5, is SAVISQKPSRDICQRGTSLTIQCQVDSQVTMMFWYRQQPGQSLTLIATANQGSEATYESGFVIDKFPISRPNLTFSTLTVSNMSPEDSSIYLCSVEVADIFSRETQYFGPGTRLLVL.

This CDR3 reads CASNPWGDEIYGNYGYTF. The CDR3 coding sequence is TGTGCCAGCAATCCCTGGGGAGACGAAATCTATGGGAACTATGGCTACACCTTC. The V call is TRBV12-3 or TRBV12-4, the J call TRBJ1-2; D gene uncertain. V gave up 7 bases and J gave up 2 bases, with 26 bases separating them. The CDR3 spans 18 residues.

This clonotype turned up a few times. The chain employs TRBV12-3 or TRBV12-4 and TRBJ2-6; tentatively, D is TRBD1 or TRBD2 (6 bases each). CDR3 size: 17 residues. V was shortened by 0 bases and J by 3 bases, with 12 bases between the two germline ends. CDR3 region: CASSLALGGGGANVLTF. The CDR3 DNA reads TGTGCCAGCAGTTTAGCGCTCGGGGGCGGTGGGGCCAACGTCCTGACTTTC.

This clonotype occurred many times. The chain uses TRBV7-2 and TRBJ2-5, with 8 positions matching TRBD1. V shed 3 bases, J shed 7 bases, and the junction held 7 bases outside the gene matches. CDR1 and CDR2 from the germline V gene are SGHTA and FQGNSA. The CDR3 is 14 residues long. CDR3 bases: TGTGCCAGCAGCTTTCGACAGGGGAAGCCGACCCAGTACTTC. Protein product: CASSFRQGKPTQYF.

The chain carries TRBV2 and TRBJ1-6, with D possibly matching TRBD1 (6 bases). The CDR3 loop spans 16 amino acids. V lost 2 bases and J 4 bases, leaving 12 bases between the germline ends. The germline V gene encodes CDR1 SNHLY and CDR2 FYNNEI. CDR3 DNA: TGTGCCAGCAGTGAAAGCGGCAGGGGTTATAATTCACCCCTCCACTTT. Its translation is CASSESGRGYNSPLHF.

This clonotype was detected ten times or more. The V and J genes are TRBV30 and TRBJ2-1, with a possible D match to TRBD2 (6 bases). The CDR3 contains 13 residues. Germline V gene lookup returns CDR1 GTSNPN and CDR2 SVGIG (reference sequence). V was trimmed by 0 bases and J by 10 bases, leaving 13 bases between them. CDR3 sequence: CAWSVLAPREQFF. The CDR3 bases are TGTGCCTGGAGTGTACTAGCCCCACGGGAGCAGTTCTTC.

This clonotype was recorded at least ten times. The chain links TRBV18 to TRBJ2-2, with D perhaps matching TRBD1 (6 bases). CDR3 length equals 15 residues. The V gene lost 6 bases and the J gene lost 2 bases, with 13 bases spanning the gap. Germline lookup yields CDR1 KGHSH and CDR2 LQKENI. The CDR3 region has the DNA TGTGCCAGCTCCCCCCGACAGGCTAACACCGGGGAGCTGTTTTTT. Its protein is CASSPRQANTGELFF.

This clonotype was seen repeatedly, ten times or more. This sequence joins TRBV5-1 and TRBJ1-4; 7 nucleotides agree with TRBD1. The CDR3 sequence is 15 residues long. Trimming at V came to 2 bases and at J to 5 bases, leaving 6 bases not matched to a gene. Germline CDR1 reads SGHRS; CDR2 reads YFSETQ. The CDR3 DNA is TGCGCCAGCAGCTTAAGGGACAGTCGAAATGAAAAACTGTTTTTT. Its protein product is CASSLRDSRNEKLFF.

This clonotype showed up many times. The rearrangement links TRBV12-3 or TRBV12-4 to TRBJ2-3; D is unclear. Deletions cut 6 bases from V and 5 bases from J, with 6 bases between. There are 11 residues in the CDR3. The CDR3 region has the DNA TGTGCCAGCAGCCGTAAAGATACGCAGTATTTT. Translating it yields CASSRKDTQYF.

About this clonotype itself: This may arise from a read error, as a much more abundant clone is one base away. The rearrangement joins TRBV7-2 to TRBJ2-7; a weak D match, TRBD1 (6 bases). Germline values: CDR1 SGHTA, CDR2 FQGNSA. The CDR3 totals 16 residues. DNA of the CDR3: TGTCCCAGCAGCTCTAAAGGGGGTGAGCTAGAGTACGAGCAGTACTTC. Translating gives CPSSSKGGELEYEQYF.

The table lists this clonotype with a few counts. The chain employs TRBV7-9 and TRBJ2-5; tentatively, D is TRBD2 (6 bases). V lost 7 bases, J lost 2 bases, and 8 bases lay in between. CDR1 is SEHNR, CDR2 FQNEAQ, per germline (reference sequence). There are 12 residues in the CDR3. CDR3 loop: CASMGGQETQYF. CDR3 DNA: TGTGCCAGCATGGGGGGACAAGAGACCCAGTACTTC.

In this sample, this clonotype turned up a few times. The rearrangement links TRBV18 to TRBJ2-5; D is possibly TRBD2 (5 bases). This CDR3 contains 18 residues. Looked up from germline, CDR1 is KGHSH and CDR2 is LQKENI. Between the trimmed V and J ends, which lost 0 bases and 5 bases, there was a span of 22 bases. CDR3 nucleotide sequence: TGTGCCAGCTCACCACCGAAGATTAGCGTGGCGGCCTGGGAGACCCAGTACTTC. Encoded protein: CASSPPKISVAAWETQYF.

This clonotype was seen repeatedly, ten times or more. This chain joins TRBV29-1 and TRBJ2-5; no definite D call. The length of the CDR3 is 14 residues. V lost 6 bases and J 1 base, leaving 15 bases between the germline ends. The germline V gene has CDR1 SQVTM and CDR2 ANQGSEA. CDR3 region: CSVRIAPSQETQYF. The CDR3 DNA reads as TGCAGCGTCAGAATAGCTCCGTCCCAAGAGACCCAGTACTTC.

This clonotype occurred a few times. CDR3 protein: CASSSSPGQIYEQYF. The CDR3 DNA follows: TGTGCCAGTAGTAGCTCGCCCGGACAAATCTACGAGCAGTACTTC. This rearrangement joins TRBV19 to TRBJ2-7; D might be TRBD1 (5 bases). CDR1 and CDR2 from the germline V gene are LNHDA and SQIVND (reference sequence). The CDR3 contains 15 residues. Trimming shortened V by 4 bases and J by 3 bases, and 16 bases separated the two germline ends.